A single sample gave rise to the 29 T cell receptor beta chains below, sequenced in a study of shared clonotypes between healthy human individuals. Terminally differentiated effector memory CD45RA+ cells were excluded from the naive CD8 cells, which were CD45RO-negative and positively selected for CCR7. Sequenced by immunoSEQ multiplex PCR; TCRdb stores in-frame clones only, minus some. The profile shows some 2 million clones, approximately 95% of them singletons. Sequencing used naive CD8+ T cells sorted from blood. These receptors originate from a man aged 18-30 years in good health.

The V gene is TRBV13, the J gene TRBJ2-2, with 7 nucleotides matching TRBD2. Germline V gene lookup returns CDR1 PRHDT and CDR2 FYEKMQ (reference sequence). This CDR3 has 17 residues. With V trimmed by 4 bases and J by 2 bases, 10 bases remained unmatched. In DNA form, the CDR3 reads TGTGCCAGCAGCTCTGGGGACTATCCAATCAACACCGGGGAGCTGTTTTTT. This codes for CASSSGDYPINTGELFF.

The V gene is TRBV13, the J gene TRBJ1-1, with D perhaps TRBD1 (5 bases). Trimming took off 5 bases at V and 1 base at J, with 11 bases between the two ends. Germline V gene sequence: CDR1 PRHDT, CDR2 FYEKMQ (reference sequence). This CDR3 contains 14 residues. CDR3 bases: TGTGCCAGCAGCCCGGGACGGGCGAACACTGAAGCTTTCTTT. It is translated as CASSPGRANTEAFF.

This chain connects TRBV29-1 to TRBJ2-2; D ambiguous. The germline V and J ends were trimmed by 6 bases and 2 bases, with 10 bases remaining between them. From germline, CDR1 is SQVTM and CDR2 ANQGSEA. This CDR3 region has 13 residues. CDR3 DNA sequence: TGCAGCGTCCGGCTAGGAAACACCGGGGAGCTGTTTTTT. Translated, it gives CSVRLGNTGELFF.

This sequence joins TRBV5-1 and TRBJ2-1; possibly TRBD1 for D (5 bases). CDR3 length equals 17 residues. CDR1 is SGHRS and CDR2 is YFSETQ in the germline V gene. V gave up 0 bases and J gave up 3 bases, with 16 bases separating them. This CDR3 is CASSLGNRLTGYNEQFF. The CDR3 DNA follows: TGCGCCAGCAGCTTGGGAAATCGACTTACAGGCTACAATGAGCAGTTCTTC. The full variable domain, its missing parts supplied by reference TRBV5-1 and TRBJ2-1, is KAGVTQTPRYLIKTRGQQVTLSCSPISGHRSVSWYQQTPGQGLQFLFEYFSETQRNKGNFPGRFSGRQFSNSRSEMNVSTLELGDSALYLCASSLGNRLTGYNEQFFGPGTRLTVL.

The chain uses TRBV11-2 and TRBJ1-2; D is unclear. From germline, CDR1 is SGHAT and CDR2 FQNNGV. The CDR3 has 14 amino acids. V was clipped by 5 bases and J by 3 bases, with 13 bases between them. The CDR3 DNA reads TGTGCCAGCAGCCTACCGGACGGAGACTATGGCTACACCTTC. It yields the protein CASSLPDGDYGYTF.

This chain joins TRBV7-6 and TRBJ2-7, with 9 bases matching TRBD1. Looked up from germline, CDR1 is SGHVS and CDR2 is FNYEAQ. Trimming took 4 bases from V and 6 from J; bases not matched to a gene: 13. The CDR3 consists of 16 residues. This CDR3 is CASSYGPGTGKGEQYF. For the CDR3, the DNA is TGTGCCAGCAGCTATGGTCCAGGGACAGGGAAAGGCGAGCAGTACTTC.

The rearrangement links TRBV19 to TRBJ2-7, with 12 bases matching TRBD1. The germline CDR1 and CDR2 sequences are LNHDA and SQIVND (reference sequence). With 5 bases clipped from V and 2 bases from J, the junction kept 7 bases outside the gene matches. There are 16 residues in the CDR3. CDR3 sequence reads: CASSPEGQGATYEQYF. Written as DNA, the CDR3 is TGTGCCAGTAGTCCCGAGGGACAGGGGGCAACCTACGAGCAGTACTTC.

The chain uses TRBV25-1 and TRBJ1-3; a weak D match, TRBD1 (6 bases). CDR1 is MGHDK and CDR2 is SYGVNS in the germline V gene. The length of the CDR3 is 15 residues. The V gene lost 6 bases and the J gene lost 0 bases, with 12 bases spanning the gap. The CDR3 region has the DNA TGTGCCAGCAGCCACAGGGAAAGCTCTGGAAACACCATATATTTT. It codes for CASSHRESSGNTIYF.

The V and J genes are TRBV18 and TRBJ2-1; the D is unclear. V dropped 0 bases and J dropped 8 bases, with 8 bases sitting between them. Germline CDR1 and CDR2: KGHSH and LQKENI. The CDR3 loop spans 13 amino acids. The CDR3 DNA reads TGTGCCAGCTCACCACCGATGGTCGATGAGCAGTTCTTC. This encodes CASSPPMVDEQFF.

The rearrangement links TRBV30 to TRBJ1-2; D is possibly TRBD1 (6 bases). The CDR3 loop spans 13 amino acids. The germline V gene has CDR1 GTSNPN and CDR2 SVGIG (reference sequence). V lost 0 bases, J lost 7 bases, and 12 bases lay in between. In nucleotides, the CDR3 is TGTGCCTGGAGTGTACAAGGGGGGCTTGGCTACACCTTC. Amino acid sequence: CAWSVQGGLGYTF.

The chain joins TRBV19 to TRBJ2-7, with D possibly matching TRBD1 (6 bases). The CDR3 is made up of 13 amino acids. CDR1 and CDR2 (germline): LNHDA, SQIVND (reference sequence). V lost 3 bases, J lost 5 bases, and 11 bases lay in between. The CDR3 protein is CASSMQGRHEQYF. CDR3 DNA: TGTGCCAGTAGTATGCAGGGGCGGCACGAGCAGTACTTC.

The V gene is TRBV10-1, the J gene TRBJ2-3, with 9 bases that match TRBD2. Germline-derived CDR1 and CDR2 are WNHNN and SYGVQD (reference sequence). The CDR3 length is 16 residues. V was pared by 1 base and J by 2 bases, with 4 bases of the junction left unmatched. CDR3 sequence reads: CASSELTSGFTDTQYF. The DNA for the CDR3 is TGCGCCAGCAGTGAGTTGACTAGCGGATTCACAGATACGCAGTATTTT.

The V gene is TRBV7-8, the J gene TRBJ1-1; no clear D gene. CDR1 and CDR2 (germline): SGHVS, FQNEAQ. This CDR3 has 19 amino acids. V was clipped by 5 bases and J by 0 bases, with 25 bases between them. Written as DNA, the CDR3 is TGTGCCAGCAGCCCCTTATTCTCCGGGTCGACAACATTGAACACTGAAGCTTTCTTT. It is translated as CASSPLFSGSTTLNTEAFF.

The V call is TRBV4-1, the J call TRBJ2-2; tentatively, D is TRBD1 (6 bases). From germline, CDR1 is MGHRA and CDR2 YSYEKL. This CDR3 has 14 residues. The V and J ends lost 2 bases and 6 bases respectively, with 10 bases between them. CDR3 in amino acids: CASSQSQGSGELFF. The CDR3 coding sequence is TGCGCCAGCAGCCAAAGCCAGGGGTCCGGGGAGCTGTTTTTT.

This sequence joins TRBV2 and TRBJ2-7, with 7 nucleotides matching TRBD1. V shed 2 bases, J shed 1 base, and the junction held 14 bases outside the gene matches. The CDR3 sequence is 18 residues long. The V gene's germline CDR1 is SNHLY and CDR2 FYNNEI. The CDR3 DNA follows: TGTGCCAGCAGTGAACGCGACAGGGTTCTTTTTCCTTCCTACGAGCAGTACTTC. Translating gives CASSERDRVLFPSYEQYF.

The sample holds one count of this clone. J is TRBJ1-1 and V is TRBV10-3; D gene unclear. The CDR3 is 15 amino acids. V was pared by 3 bases and J by 2 bases, with 13 bases between. Germline V gene data show CDR1 as ENHRY and CDR2 as SYGVKD. Written as DNA, the CDR3 is TGTGCCATCAGTGAAGGCAATACCCCTAACACTGAAGCTTTCTTT. Amino acid sequence: CAISEGNTPNTEAFF.

The chain uses TRBV6-1 and TRBJ2-3; 9 nucleotides align to TRBD2. V gave up 2 bases and J gave up 8 bases; unmatched junction bases: 8. Germline V gene sequence: CDR1 MNHNS, CDR2 SASEGT. This CDR3 spans 15 amino acids. CDR3 loop: CASSEPLAGWPTQYF. Here the CDR3 DNA reads TGTGCCAGCAGTGAACCCCTAGCGGGGTGGCCTACGCAGTATTTT.

The rearrangement joins TRBV30 to TRBJ2-7, with 7 bases lining up with TRBD1. CDR1 and CDR2 from the germline V gene are GTSNPN and SVGIG (reference sequence). The length of the CDR3 is 15 residues. J was trimmed by 5 bases and V by 1 base; bases with no gene match: 11. This CDR3 is CAWSAIEQGPHEQYF. CDR3 in DNA: TGTGCCTGGAGTGCCATCGAACAGGGGCCCCACGAGCAGTACTTC. The full variable domain, its missing parts supplied by reference TRBV30 and TRBJ2-7, is SQTIHQWPATLVQPVGSPLSLECTVEGTSNPNLYWYRQAAGRGLQLLFYSVGIGQISSEVPQNLSASRPQDRQFILSSKKLLLSDSGFYLCAWSAIEQGPHEQYFGPGTRLTVT.

The genes are TRBV11-2 and TRBJ1-5; D is ambiguous. Germline V gene sequence: CDR1 SGHAT, CDR2 FQNNGV. V was pared by 0 bases and J by 7 bases, with 7 bases between. The CDR3 runs to 13 residues. CDR3 in amino acids: CASSLEAGQPQHF. CDR3 nucleotides: TGTGCCAGCAGCTTAGAGGCAGGACAGCCCCAGCATTTT.

Details on this clone: The sample has other DNA sequences that encode this CDR3 too. This chain uses TRBV27 with TRBJ1-2; D remains unclear. This CDR3 spans 13 amino acids. Trimming shortened V by 6 bases and J by 2 bases, and 10 bases separated the two germline ends. Per the germline V gene, CDR1 is MNHEY and CDR2 is SMNVEV (reference sequence). CDR3 in amino acids: CASSPDGNYGYTF. DNA for the CDR3: TGTGCCAGCAGCCCGGACGGAAACTATGGCTACACCTTC.

The sample holds a few counts of this clone. The V call is TRBV5-8, the J call TRBJ2-7, with D unresolved. From germline, CDR1 is SGHTS and CDR2 YDEGEE. CDR3 length: 13 residues. Trimming removed 1 base from V and 1 base from J, with 6 bases in between. CDR3 sequence reads: CASSLLDSYEQYF. The CDR3 nucleotides read TGTGCCAGCAGCTTGCTAGATTCCTACGAGCAGTACTTC.

V and J are TRBV27 and TRBJ2-2; no firm D call. Germline assignment: CDR1 MNHEY and CDR2 SMNVEV (reference sequence). The CDR3 extends over 12 amino acids. V lost 2 bases and J lost 7, with 5 bases in between. CDR3 region: CASSLSNGELFF. The CDR3 DNA reads TGTGCCAGCAGTTTAAGCAACGGGGAGCTGTTTTTT.

In its sample, this clone was seen once. The chain carries TRBV28 and TRBJ1-3; D is uncertain. V was shortened by 3 bases and J by 4 bases, with 7 bases between the two germline ends. Germline loops: CDR1 MDHEN, CDR2 SYDVKM. The CDR3 is made up of 13 amino acids. CDR3 in amino acids: CASSFYGGNTIYF. Here the CDR3 DNA reads TGTGCCAGCAGTTTTTATGGGGGAAACACCATATATTTT.

J is TRBJ1-1 and V is TRBV9; D is unclear. Per the germline V gene, CDR1 is SGDLS and CDR2 is YYNGEE. V shed 3 bases and J shed 0 bases, with 9 bases lying between them. The CDR3 length is 14 residues. The CDR3 loop is CASSADGMNTEAFF. The CDR3 bases are TGTGCCAGCAGCGCGGACGGAATGAACACTGAAGCTTTCTTT.

V and J are TRBV28 and TRBJ2-7, with 7 nucleotides matching TRBD1. The CDR3 totals 14 residues. J was trimmed by 6 bases and V by 2 bases; bases with no gene match: 7. Germline CDR1 and CDR2: MDHEN and SYDVKM. Here the CDR3 DNA reads TGTGCCAGCAGTTTAAACAGGGGATACTTCGAGCAGTACTTC. Amino acids: CASSLNRGYFEQYF.

The gene calls are TRBV6-5 and TRBJ1-6; D is unresolved. This CDR3 spans 12 amino acids. V lost 7 bases to trimming and J lost 7 bases, with 8 bases between them. Germline CDR1 and CDR2: MNHEY and SVGAGI. The CDR3 here is CASTPGNSPLHF. In nucleotides, the CDR3 is TGTGCCAGCACCCCAGGCAATTCACCCCTCCACTTT.

V and J are TRBV2 and TRBJ1-2; 7 nucleotides align to TRBD1. The J segment lost 8 bases and the V segment lost 2 bases, leaving 17 bases of the junction unmatched. Per germline, CDR1 SNHLY and CDR2 FYNNEI. CDR3 length: 17 residues. CDR3 nucleotides: TGTGCCAGCAGTGAAAACCCCCGGCAGGGGGAGGCAGGGGGCTACACCTTC. Translated: CASSENPRQGEAGGYTF.

The rearrangement links TRBV27 to TRBJ1-1; D possibly corresponds to TRBD1 (6 bases). V was clipped by 8 bases and J by 2 bases, with 21 bases between them. The CDR3 runs to 16 residues. The germline gives CDR1 MNHEY, CDR2 SMNVEV (reference sequence). The CDR3 is CASQLAGAPLNTEAFF. CDR3 nucleotides: TGTGCCAGCCAACTGGCGGGGGCACCTCTAAACACTGAAGCTTTCTTT.

The genes are TRBV14 and TRBJ2-5; D is ambiguous. V was trimmed by 1 base and J by 2 bases, leaving 8 bases between them. Germline V gene lookup returns CDR1 SGHDN and CDR2 FVKESK. The CDR3 runs to 14 residues. The chain's CDR3 is CASSQVLGQETQYF. CDR3 in DNA: TGTGCCAGCAGCCAAGTTTTGGGACAAGAGACCCAGTACTTC. Filled out from reference TRBV14 and TRBJ2-5, the complete variable domain reads EAGVTQFPSHSVIEKGQTVTLRCDPISGHDNLYWYRRVMGKEIKFLLHFVKESKQDESGMPNNRFLAERTGGTYSTLKVQPAELEDSGVYFCASSQVLGQETQYFGPGTRLLVL.